This TCR beta chain derives from a study of tumor and adjacent non-tumor tissue in lung cancer. The library came from three nested PCR rounds adapted from ARM-PCR protocols. One entry per CDR3 protein results from TCRdb running MiXCR on the multiplex PCR reads. The profile shows about 75,000 distinct CDR3 sequences, roughly 80% of them singletons. Germline values: CDR1 SQVTM, CDR2 ANQGSEA. This CDR3 comprises 13 residues. Turning to this clonotype: The antigen is undetermined. A read error may account for a junction end that differs from germline.

No cell sorting was done before RNA was extracted from the tissue. Donors were chemotherapy-naive, newly diagnosed lung cancer surgical patients in China, August–November 2014. Study-level findings and limits: Normal lung showed higher cumulative top 100 clone frequency than tumor. Compared with tumor, normal lung showed significantly lower TCR diversity.

The sample taken for sequencing was lung tumor tissue. This receptor was obtained from a woman aged 50 to 60 with non-small cell lung cancer. The chain uses TRBV29-1 and TRBJ2-1; possible D gene TRBD2, 6 bases. For the CDR3, the DNA is TGCAGCGCCAAGAAGCGGAGGGGAGGTGAGCATTTCTTC. It specifies CSAKKRRGGEHFF.